A single sample is the source of the 10 T cell receptor beta chains below, sequenced in a study of T cells in Graves' hyperthyroidism and ophthalmopathy. TCR beta CDR3 regions were amplified from RNA. An initial round of RT-PCR targeting the TCR CDR3 relied on the HTBI primer set. MiXCR, applied by TCRdb to the multiplex PCR reads, yields one record per CDR3 protein. This sample has roughly 500,000 distinct CDR3 sequences, with 40% to 55% found just once. The sample was peripheral blood or thyroid tissue (not recorded which). Receptor source: an adult woman with Graves' disease, either hyperthyroidism or ophthalmopathy (not recorded which).

At least ten counts were recorded for this clonotype. The V gene is TRBV29-1, the J gene TRBJ2-5; perhaps D is TRBD1 or TRBD2 (6 bases each). Germline CDR1 SQVTM, CDR2 ANQGSEA. The V and J ends lost 1 base and 4 bases respectively, with 13 bases between them. The CDR3 runs to 14 residues. CDR3 DNA sequence: TGCAGCGTTGAAGCTTCAACGGGGGCAGAGACCCAGTACTTC. Protein sequence: CSVEASTGAETQYF. The whole variable domain, filled in from reference TRBV29-1 and TRBJ2-5, reads SAVISQKPSRDICQRGTSLTIQCQVDSQVTMMFWYRQQPGQSLTLIATANQGSEATYESGFVIDKFPISRPNLTFSTLTVSNMSPEDSSIYLCSVEASTGAETQYFGPGTRLLVL.

The chain employs TRBV18 and TRBJ1-5; 8 bases map to TRBD1. CDR1 KGHSH and CDR2 LQKENI come from the germline V gene. The CDR3 contains 14 residues. Trimming removed 5 bases from V and 3 bases from J; junction bases left unmatched: 3. CDR3 in DNA: TGTGCCAGCTCAAGGACAGGGCCCAATCAGCCCCAGCATTTT. Its protein product is CASSRTGPNQPQHF.

The rearrangement links TRBV7-3 to TRBJ1-5, with TRBD1 as a possible D gene (5 bases). The CDR3 totals 11 residues. Germline CDR1 reads SGHTA; CDR2 reads FQGTGA. The germline V and J ends were trimmed by 5 bases and 14 bases, with 13 bases remaining between them. DNA for the CDR3: TGTGCCAGCAGCCCGGGGCCAACCGAGCATTTT. Translating gives CASSPGPTEHF.

The chain joins TRBV20-1 to TRBJ1-1; D remains ambiguous. This CDR3 region has 12 residues. Deletions cut 3 bases from V and 7 bases from J, with 12 bases between. Per germline, CDR1 DFQATT and CDR2 SNEGSKA (reference sequence). Here the CDR3 reads CSASSREDEAFF. DNA of the CDR3: TGCAGTGCTAGTTCTAGGGAGGATGAAGCTTTCTTT.

This chain connects TRBV29-1 to TRBJ1-4; D perhaps matches TRBD1 (5 bases). There are 15 residues in the CDR3. The V end lost 6 bases, the J end lost 2 bases, and 16 bases lay between the germline ends. Per the germline V gene, CDR1 is SQVTM and CDR2 is ANQGSEA. CDR3 nucleotide sequence: TGCAGCGTCGCGGCGGGGCGGGGGACTAATGAAAAACTGTTTTTT. It translates to CSVAAGRGTNEKLFF. Combining the CDR3 with reference TRBV29-1 and TRBJ1-4 gives the whole variable domain SAVISQKPSRDICQRGTSLTIQCQVDSQVTMMFWYRQQPGQSLTLIATANQGSEATYESGFVIDKFPISRPNLTFSTLTVSNMSPEDSSIYLCSVAAGRGTNEKLFFGSGTQLSVL.

This sequence joins TRBV12-3 or TRBV12-4 and TRBJ2-2; 7 nucleotides align to TRBD2. This CDR3 region has 13 residues. The CDR3 region is CAINRGVTGELFF. The CDR3, as DNA: TGTGCAATCAACCGGGGGGTCACCGGGGAGCTGTTTTTT.

This clonotype was seen a few times. The genes are TRBV15 and TRBJ1-1; no definite D call. V was trimmed by 0 bases and J by 4 bases, leaving 12 bases between them. The CDR3 sequence is 15 residues long. Germline V CDR1 and CDR2: LNHNV, YYDKDF (reference sequence). Written as DNA, the CDR3 is TGTGCCACCAGCAGAGATGGGAGGATGACCACTGAAGCTTTCTTT. It encodes CATSRDGRMTTEAFF. The variable domain in full, with the rest retrieved from reference TRBV15 and TRBJ1-1, is DAMVIQNPRYQVTQFGKPVTLSCSQTLNHNVMYWYQQKSSQAPKLLFHYYDKDFNNEADTPDNFQSRRPNTSFCFLDIRSPGLGDTAMYLCATSRDGRMTTEAFFGQGTRLTVV.

Points on this clonotype: A much larger clonotype is one base distant, so this may be a read error. The V gene is TRBV10-3, the J gene TRBJ1-6; the D is unclear. This CDR3 contains 13 residues. Germline loops: CDR1 ENHRY, CDR2 SYGVKD. Deletions cut 5 bases from V and 9 bases from J, with 11 bases between. The CDR3 loop reads CAISISASSPLHF. CDR3 sequence (DNA): TGTGCCATCAGTATCAGTGCGAGTTCACCCCTCCACTTT.

This clonotype showed up just once. The V call is TRBV7-6, the J call TRBJ2-2; TRBD2 aligns across 7 bases. Per germline, CDR1 SGHVS and CDR2 FNYEAQ. V lost 1 base, J lost 6 bases, and 5 bases stayed unmatched. This CDR3 has 15 residues. The CDR3 here is CASSLGGGRAGELFF. The CDR3, as DNA: TGTGCCAGCAGCTTAGGGGGGGGTCGCGCCGGGGAGCTGTTTTTT.

V usage is TRBV2 and J usage is TRBJ1-5; D unresolved. V shed 3 bases and J shed 1 base, with 7 bases lying between them. The germline CDR1 and CDR2 sequences are SNHLY and FYNNEI. CDR3 length: 14 residues. CDR3 loop: CASSDNLSNQPQHF. As DNA, the CDR3 is TGTGCCAGCAGTGACAACCTAAGCAATCAGCCCCAGCATTTT. The variable domain in full, with the rest retrieved from reference TRBV2 and TRBJ1-5, is EPEVTQTPSHQVTQMGQEVILRCVPISNHLYFYWYRQILGQKVEFLVSFYNNEISEKSEIFDDQFSVERPDGSNFTLKIRSTKLEDSAMYFCASSDNLSNQPQHFGDGTRLSIL.